This T cell receptor beta chain is from a study of shared clonotypes between healthy human individuals. Turning to the study itself: CD8 memory received one plate per donor, CD8 naive two, CD4 memory three and CD4 naive three.

CDR3 length: 15 residues. Germline V gene sequence: CDR1 LNHNV, CDR2 YYDKDF (reference sequence). Naivety among CD8 cells was defined by CD45RO negativity and positive CCR7 selection, thereby excluding terminally differentiated effector memory CD45RA+ cells. As for this clone: The junction and the germline gene differ at one end; a read error may be behind it.

The repertoire was sequenced with immunoSEQ multiplex PCR; TCRdb's copy has only in-frame clones and lacks some. Among about 820,000 clones listed, 80% to 95% were seen once. The sequence came from a man aged 30-40 years in good health. The sample comprised naive CD8+ T cells sorted from blood. The chain employs TRBV15 and TRBJ1-2; 7 bases match TRBD1. This chain's CDR3 is CATSRDRALSYGYTF. The CDR3, as DNA: TGTGCCACCAGCCGAGACAGGGCGCTTTCATATGGCTACACCTTC.